This TCR beta chain came from a study of blood T cell repertoires in COVID-19. Study in general: From T cells, B-cell-depleted T cells, or PBMCs came the material, which was cDNA or gDNA.

The data were produced by immunoSEQ multiplex PCR, yet TCRdb's version contains in-frame clones alone and is incomplete. The table lists approximately 190,000 clones, 88% of them singletons. The V gene's germline CDR1 is SEHNR and CDR2 FQNEAQ (reference sequence). This CDR3 has 15 amino acids. The V gene end was trimmed by 1 base and the J gene end by 10 bases; junction bases not matched to a gene: 3. The sample taken for sequencing was peripheral blood. This rearrangement joins TRBV7-9 to TRBJ2-1; 14 positions match TRBD2. This receptor was identified in a woman in her thirties or forties who had recovered from COVID-19. CDR3 nucleotide sequence: TGTGCCAGCAGCTTAGTACGACTAGCGGGAGGGGAGCAGTTCTTC. It translates to CASSLVRLAGGEQFF.